This TCR beta chain originates from a study of regulatory T cells in long-lasting Graves disease. Time point reported: newly diagnosed GD, antithyroid drugs for less than 3 months. Making the TCR library involved RNA that had been extracted from PBMCs. The authors diagnosed Graves' disease using American Thyroid Association guidelines. There are 13 residues in the CDR3. The V and J ends lost 10 bases and 7 bases respectively, with 17 bases between them. From germline, CDR1 is MNHNS and CDR2 SASEGT. Researchers made TCR beta libraries by using iRepertoire HTBI primers and running Arm-PCR on CDR3 regions. TCRdb reprocessed the multiplex PCR reads via MiXCR and lists one record per CDR3 protein. This table has approximately 440,000 distinct CDR3 sequences, roughly 15% appearing once. These data also formed part of another study, on T cells in Graves' hyperthyroidism and ophthalmopathy.

The TCR originated in a man aged 35 to 55 with Graves disease. Material: peripheral blood mononuclear cells (PBMCs), obtained at new diagnosis, from a patient treated with antithyroid drugs. The chain recombines TRBV6-1 with TRBJ1-5; possibly TRBD1 for D (5 bases). The chain's CDR3 is CATTLGGQQPQHF. Written as DNA, the CDR3 is TGTGCCACCACACTGGGGGGTCAACAGCCCCAGCATTTT.